Listed below are T cell receptor beta chains from one sample, sequenced in a study of blood T cells in healthy people across ages. TCRdb recomputed calls from the 5' RACE reads with MiXCR, one row per CDR3 protein. The repertoire holds some 760,000 distinct CDR3 sequences, with 20% to 25% as singletons. The sample also formed part of further work on T cells of mothers and their children.

Sequencing was done on a sample of blood. The receptor set was obtained from a boy aged 5-17 years in good health. CDR3s include the opening cysteine and the closing phenylalanine or tryptophan. Each record gives: CDR3 protein, V gene, J gene, clone size. A clone size is listed for some rows: how often the clone was seen (once, few, many), or a class if it is expanded.

CDR3: CASSQASQGSGANVPTF
V: TRBV4-1
J: TRBJ2-6
size: .

CDR3: CAISGLAQETQYF
V: TRBV10-3
J: TRBJ2-5
size: few

CDR3: CSARGGRGYPNTEAFF
V: TRBV20-1
J: TRBJ1-1
size: few

CDR3: CASSVAGMETQHF
V: TRBV5-6
J: TRBJ2-5
size: .

CDR3: CASSYSAGKDSPLHF
V: TRBV6-5
J: TRBJ1-6
size: few

CDR3: CASSLDIGDTEAFF
V: TRBV11-1
J: TRBJ1-1
size: .

CDR3: CATSGPRGRSFGTDTQYF
V: TRBV24-1
J: TRBJ2-3
size: few

CDR3: CASSVVGEKLSF
V: TRBV9
J: TRBJ1-4
size: few

CDR3: CASSFRNQGDTEAFF
V: TRBV3-1
J: TRBJ1-1
size: few

CDR3: CSVEWTSSKFF
V: TRBV29-1
J: TRBJ2-1
size: .

CDR3: CASSWTGGDQPQHF
V: TRBV5-1
J: TRBJ1-5
size: .

CDR3: CASSLYPEDSNQPQHF
V: TRBV28
J: TRBJ1-5
size: few

CDR3: CASSQLPGGVGTQYF
V: TRBV4-1
J: TRBJ2-5
size: many

CDR3: CASSLTTGTGRNEQFF
V: TRBV7-2
J: TRBJ2-1
size: many

CDR3: CASSPPGLADYNEQFF
V: TRBV7-9
J: .
size: few

CDR3: CASSTTNGIETQYF
V: TRBV7-9
J: TRBJ2-5
size: .

CDR3: CAAREGYGYTF
V: TRBV10-3
J: TRBJ1-2
size: .

CDR3: CASTPDGNNQPQHF
V: TRBV2
J: TRBJ1-5
size: .

CDR3: CASSEFSGGAETQYF
V: TRBV25-1
J: TRBJ2-5
size: few

CDR3: CSVLKRRTSGVFSYEQYF
V: TRBV29-1
J: TRBJ2-7
size: few

CDR3: CASSVTANTEAFF
V: TRBV2
J: TRBJ1-1
size: .

CDR3: CSATRGQGAKNIQYF
V: TRBV20-1
J: TRBJ2-4
size: few